Following are 18 T cell receptor beta chains from one sample sequenced in a study of a mutant IDH1 vaccine in newly diagnosed glioma (dated by TCRdb to the early 2020s). The time point label corresponds to: baseline, week 1 (first vaccination visit). This specimen's treatment or condition label, interpreted: pre-vaccination baseline after standard-of-care therapy. The library relied on the immunoSEQ multiplex PCR assay. This immuneACCESS table, as held by TCRdb, lists in-frame sequences with V and J called but not all clones. Of the missing ones, under half trace to an unresolved V gene in checked studies; the others have no known cause. This sample lists over 20,000 clones; approximately 93% were detected once. Clones ranked in the top ten supply approximately 8.4% of the sample. This specimen was PBMCs, taken from a glioma patient treated with radiotherapy, temozolomide or both. Receptors originate from a man between 25 and 39 years old with glioma.

A word on this clone: At one of its ends the junction is not consistent with the germline gene, which may arise from a read error. The CDR3 DNA sequence: TGCAGTGCCACCAGGGCGCGCCCGTATTTT. Its protein product is CSATRARPYF. The rearrangement uses TRBV20-1 and TRBJ1-1; TRBD1 is a possible D gene (5 bases). Germline V gives CDR1 DFQATT, CDR2 SNEGSKA (reference sequence). This CDR3 spans 10 amino acids.

J is TRBJ2-7 and V is TRBV7-6; 11 positions agree with TRBD1. Per the germline V gene, CDR1 is SGHVS and CDR2 is FNYEAQ. V lost 4 bases and J lost 5; bases outside the gene matches: 10. This CDR3 contains 16 residues. DNA for the CDR3: TGTGCCAGCAGCTCTATTCTAGGACAGGGGGCCCACGAGCAGTACTTC. It is translated as CASSSILGQGAHEQYF.

The chain couples TRBV18 to TRBJ2-1; 9 positions agree with TRBD2. V lost 3 bases, J lost 6 bases, and 9 bases stayed unmatched. The CDR3 sequence is 16 residues long. Germline values: CDR1 KGHSH, CDR2 LQKENI. The chain's CDR3 is CASSPVLAGLGNEQFF. The CDR3 nucleotides are TGTGCCAGCTCACCCGTCCTAGCGGGACTGGGCAATGAGCAGTTCTTC.

This chain connects TRBV7-2 to TRBJ1-2; weak D call: TRBD1 (6 bases). Per the germline V gene, CDR1 is SGHTA and CDR2 is FQGNSA. Trimming stripped 4 bases from V and 3 bases from J, with 9 bases between. The CDR3 is 13 residues long. As DNA, the CDR3 is TGTGCCAGCAGCTCGGACAGTCACTATGGCTACACCTTC. It is translated as CASSSDSHYGYTF. Complete variable domain (other parts from reference TRBV7-2 and TRBJ1-2): GAGVSQSPSNKVTEKGKDVELRCDPISGHTALYWYRQSLGQGLEFLIYFQGNSAPDKSGLPSDRFSAERTGGSVSTLTIQRTQQEDSAVYLCASSSDSHYGYTFGSGTRLTVV.

The chain uses TRBV7-9 and TRBJ2-7; TRBD2 aligns across 12 bases. V gave up 5 bases and J gave up 1 base; unmatched junction bases: 9. From germline, CDR1 is SEHNR and CDR2 FQNEAQ (reference sequence). The CDR3 totals 17 residues. The CDR3 DNA reads TGTGCCAGCAGCCCCCGACTAGCGGGAGAGCGATCCTACGAGCAGTACTTC. This translates into CASSPRLAGERSYEQYF. Complete variable domain (other parts from reference TRBV7-9 and TRBJ2-7): DTGVSQNPRHKITKRGQNVTFRCDPISEHNRLYWYRQTLGQGPEFLTYFQNEAQLEKSRLLSDRFSAERPKGSFSTLEIQRTEQGDSAMYLCASSPRLAGERSYEQYFGPGTRLTVT.

Only one count was recorded for this clone. The chain combines TRBV6-5 with TRBJ2-1, with 7 bases identical to TRBD2. CDR1 is MNHEY and CDR2 is SVGAGI in the germline V gene. CDR3 size: 15 residues. Trimming took 2 bases from V and 0 from J; bases not matched to a gene: 1. Here the CDR3 reads CASSYGRASYNEQFF. CDR3 in DNA: TGTGCCAGCAGTTACGGGAGGGCCTCCTACAATGAGCAGTTCTTC.

This chain uses TRBV4-1 with TRBJ1-1; 7 bases are a match to TRBD1. From germline, CDR1 is MGHRA and CDR2 YSYEKL. The CDR3 totals 17 residues. The V gene end was trimmed by 0 bases and the J gene end by 6 bases; junction bases not matched to a gene: 13. The DNA for the CDR3 is TGCGCCAGCAGCCAAGATGGGGACAGTTTCCAGGGCGCTGAAGCTTTCTTT. This encodes CASSQDGDSFQGAEAFF.

The rearrangement joins TRBV5-4 to TRBJ1-1; TRBD1 matches 7 bases. Trimming took 2 bases from V and 0 from J; bases not matched to a gene: 10. This CDR3 has 17 residues. Germline V CDR1 and CDR2: SGHNT, YYREEE (reference sequence). CDR3: CASSFRQGRTLNTEAFF. In nucleotides, the CDR3 is TGTGCCAGCAGCTTCCGACAGGGACGGACCTTGAACACTGAAGCTTTCTTT. The full variable domain, rest sourced from reference TRBV5-4 and TRBJ1-1, is ETGVTQSPTHLIKTRGQQVTLRCSSQSGHNTVSWYQQALGQGPQFIFQYYREEENGRGNFPPRFSGLQFPNYSSELNVNALELDDSALYLCASSFRQGRTLNTEAFFGQGTRLTVV.

DNA for the CDR3: TGTGCCAGCAGCTTACTCCACAGCGGCAACGAGCAGTACTTC. Protein product: CASSLLHSGNEQYF. J is TRBJ2-7 and V is TRBV5-6; a possible D gene is TRBD2 (5 bases). The CDR3 runs to 14 residues. The germline CDR1 and CDR2 sequences are SGHDT and YYEEEE. V dropped 2 bases and J dropped 5 bases, with 14 bases sitting between them.

The chain joins TRBV5-1 to TRBJ2-7; tentatively, D is TRBD1 (6 bases). The CDR3 is 13 amino acids. Germline lookup yields CDR1 SGHRS and CDR2 YFSETQ. V was shortened by 3 bases and J by 3 bases, with 10 bases between the two germline ends. The CDR3, as DNA: TGCGCCAGCAGCTCGGGACAAAGCTACGAGCAGTACTTC. Translation: CASSSGQSYEQYF.

This chain uses TRBV29-1 with TRBJ1-1; D perhaps matches TRBD1 (5 bases). The germline V gene encodes CDR1 SQVTM and CDR2 ANQGSEA. The CDR3 is made up of 12 amino acids. The V and J ends lost 4 bases and 4 bases respectively, with 10 bases between them. CDR3 residues: CSVGGHGTEAFF. The CDR3 coding sequence is TGCAGCGTTGGGGGCCATGGCACTGAAGCTTTCTTT.

This clone came up once. This chain joins TRBV11-3 and TRBJ2-3; 8 positions match TRBD2. The CDR3 consists of 17 residues. The junction had 9 bases not matched to a gene; V was cut back by 1 base and J by 3 bases. The germline gives CDR1 SGHNT, CDR2 YENEEA. The CDR3 region has the DNA TGTGCCAGCAGCTTAGGAGGGGCGGGAGGCGGAACAGATACGCAGTATTTT. It specifies CASSLGGAGGGTDTQYF.

The chain joins TRBV18 to TRBJ1-3; D gene ambiguous. The V and J ends lost 3 bases and 4 bases respectively, with 10 bases between them. CDR1 KGHSH and CDR2 LQKENI come from the germline V gene. The CDR3 contains 14 residues. In DNA, the CDR3 is TGTGCCAGCTCACCCCTGGATCGGGGAAACACCATATATTTT. Encoded protein: CASSPLDRGNTIYF.

The V and J genes are TRBV30 and TRBJ2-5, with D perhaps matching TRBD2 (5 bases). Germline CDR1 and CDR2: GTSNPN and SVGIG (reference sequence). CDR3 length: 12 amino acids. Trimming shortened V by 3 bases and J by 10 bases, and 15 bases separated the two germline ends. CDR3 nucleotide sequence: TGTGCCTGGAGAGTATTTCCCGGGATCCAGTACTTC. Amino acid sequence: CAWRVFPGIQYF.

The CDR3 protein is CAWSQLATTDTQYF. DNA of the CDR3: TGTGCCTGGAGTCAACTAGCGACCACAGATACGCAGTATTTT. The chain carries TRBV30 and TRBJ2-3, with 7 bases aligning to TRBD2. From germline, CDR1 is GTSNPN and CDR2 SVGIG (reference sequence). The CDR3 length is 14 residues. Germline trimming cut 2 bases from V and 2 bases from J; bases unmatched to any gene: 4.

The count of this clone is one. The chain employs TRBV10-1 and TRBJ1-1; TRBD1 matches at 7 bases. CDR1 and CDR2 (germline): WNHNN, SYGVQD (reference sequence). The V segment lost 3 bases and the J segment 6 bases; nucleotides outside the gene matches: 7. CDR3 length equals 14 residues. CDR3 loop: CASSDPRTGPEAFF. The CDR3, as DNA: TGCGCCAGCAGTGACCCAAGGACAGGCCCTGAAGCTTTCTTT.

The rearrangement uses TRBV5-1 and TRBJ2-3; 9 nucleotides line up with TRBD2. The CDR3 runs 15 residues. CDR1 SGHRS and CDR2 YFSETQ come from the germline V gene. Trimming at V came to 0 bases and at J to 6 bases, leaving 5 bases not matched to a gene. CDR3 nucleotide sequence: TGCGCCAGCAGCTTGGGACTAGCGGAAGCGGATACGCAGTATTTT. It yields the protein CASSLGLAEADTQYF.

In the case of this clone: Other DNA sequences in this specimen translate into the identical CDR3. The rearrangement joins TRBV27 to TRBJ2-1; unclear D gene. The V gene lost 2 bases and the J gene lost 0 bases, with 2 bases spanning the gap. The length of the CDR3 is 13 residues. Looked up from germline, CDR1 is MNHEY and CDR2 is SMNVEV (reference sequence). The CDR3 coding sequence is TGTGCCAGCAGTTTAAGCTCCTACAATGAGCAGTTCTTC. It specifies CASSLSSYNEQFF.